This passage covers 14 T cell receptor beta chains from one sample sequenced in a study of monozygotic twins with cystic fibrosis. Profiling relied on immunoSEQ multiplex PCR, and the TCRdb table lists in-frame clones only, not all of them. The sample yields some 25,000 clones, 95% to 98% seen once. Sequenced sample: blood. Receptors were obtained from a girl aged 2-15 years with cystic fibrosis.

The chain couples TRBV30 to TRBJ2-7; no firm D call. The length of the CDR3 is 13 residues. Between the trimmed V and J ends, which lost 3 bases and 2 bases, there was a span of 11 bases. Germline V lookup: CDR1 GTSNPN, CDR2 SVGIG (reference sequence). CDR3 residues: CAWSPAETYEQYF. In DNA, the CDR3 is TGTGCCTGGAGCCCCGCGGAAACCTACGAGCAGTACTTC.

The rearrangement uses TRBV29-1 and TRBJ2-7; 9 nucleotides agree with TRBD2. This CDR3 is built from 15 residues. V trimming: 2 bases; J trimming: 4 bases; junction bases outside the gene matches: 9. Germline assignment: CDR1 SQVTM and CDR2 ANQGSEA. The CDR3 nucleotides are TGCAGCGTTGAATTGCTAGCGGGACCCTCTTACGAGCAGTACTTC. This gives the protein CSVELLAGPSYEQYF.

The V gene is TRBV6-4, the J gene TRBJ2-2; the match to TRBD2 covers 8 bases. Germline V gene lookup returns CDR1 MRHNA and CDR2 SNTAGT. The junction had 8 bases not matched to a gene; V was cut back by 3 bases and J by 2 bases. The CDR3 contains 17 residues. The DNA for the CDR3 is TGTGCCAGCAGTGAGAAGCACGGACTAGCAAACACCGGGGAGCTGTTTTTT. This sequence encodes CASSEKHGLANTGELFF.

This clone was recorded once. This chain links TRBV19 with TRBJ2-7; D ambiguous. CDR3 size: 14 residues. V was trimmed by 4 bases and J by 1 base, leaving 11 bases between them. Germline CDR1 reads LNHDA; CDR2 reads SQIVND (reference sequence). The CDR3 bases are TGTGCCAGTAGTAAAGGGATTATATCCTACGAGCAGTACTTC. Its protein is CASSKGIISYEQYF.

This chain uses TRBV29-1 with TRBJ1-1; D is ambiguous. The CDR3 totals 11 residues. Germline values: CDR1 SQVTM, CDR2 ANQGSEA. V was clipped by 7 bases and J by 14 bases, with 20 bases between them. The CDR3 here is CSARTQQFSFF. The DNA for the CDR3 is TGCAGCGCTCGAACCCAGCAGTTTAGCTTCTTT. Together with reference TRBV29-1 and TRBJ1-1, the CDR3 gives the full variable domain: SAVISQKPSRDICQRGTSLTIQCQVDSQVTMMFWYRQQPGQSLTLIATANQGSEATYESGFVIDKFPISRPNLTFSTLTVSNMSPEDSSIYLCSARTQQFSFFGQGTRLTVV.

The chain employs TRBV28 and TRBJ1-2; D gene unclear. Germline lookup yields CDR1 MDHEN and CDR2 SYDVKM. CDR3 length: 12 amino acids. V lost 5 bases and J lost 5, with 9 bases in between. CDR3 coding DNA: TGTGCCAGCAGTGCCTCCTTTTATGGCTACACCTTC. As protein: CASSASFYGYTF.

This clone was detected once. The rearrangement joins TRBV20-1 to TRBJ2-5; D might be TRBD2 (5 bases). CDR3 length equals 10 residues. CDR1 is DFQATT and CDR2 is SNEGSKA in the germline V gene (reference sequence). Trimming took 5 bases from V and 4 from J, leaving 5 bases between them. CDR3 coding DNA: TGCAGTGCTGGGAGAGAGACCCAGTACTTC. Its translation: CSAGRETQYF.

The J gene is TRBJ2-1, the V gene TRBV27, with D possibly TRBD2 on 6 matching bases. V shed 5 bases and J shed 8 bases, with 19 bases lying between them. Per germline, CDR1 MNHEY and CDR2 SMNVEV (reference sequence). This CDR3 has 15 amino acids. CDR3 sequence reads: CASSGGTRVFDEQFF. CDR3 nucleotide sequence: TGTGCCAGCAGTGGGGGGACTCGAGTGTTTGATGAGCAGTTCTTC.

This chain links TRBV19 with TRBJ2-7; D may be TRBD1 or TRBD2 (6 bases each). In germline, CDR1 is LNHDA, CDR2 SQIVND (reference sequence). V dropped 5 bases and J dropped 5 bases, with 10 bases sitting between them. This CDR3 has 12 amino acids. The CDR3 region is CASSWGAHEQYF. CDR3 nucleotides: TGTGCCAGTAGTTGGGGGGCCCACGAGCAGTACTTC.

This clone was observed a single time. The chain has TRBV2 and TRBJ1-5; D gene unclear. V was shortened by 5 bases and J by 4 bases, with 21 bases between the two germline ends. CDR1 is SNHLY, CDR2 FYNNEI, per germline. CDR3 length: 17 residues. Written as DNA, the CDR3 is TGTGCCAGCAGTTTGAGTCCCCAAGCCGCGGCAAATCAGCCCCAGCATTTT. Amino acids: CASSLSPQAAANQPQHF. Full variable domain (remainder filled in from reference TRBV2 and TRBJ1-5): EPEVTQTPSHQVTQMGQEVILRCVPISNHLYFYWYRQILGQKVEFLVSFYNNEISEKSEIFDDQFSVERPDGSNFTLKIRSTKLEDSAMYFCASSLSPQAAANQPQHFGDGTRLSIL.

This chain links TRBV25-1 with TRBJ2-1; D gene ambiguous. Germline V CDR1 and CDR2: MGHDK, SYGVNS. Deletions cut 3 bases from V and 0 bases from J, with 12 bases between. The CDR3 is made up of 16 amino acids. CDR3 in DNA: TGTGCCAGCAGTGACCTTAGCTCAAACTCCTACAATGAGCAGTTCTTC. Translation: CASSDLSSNSYNEQFF.

The chain employs TRBV7-9 and TRBJ2-7; perhaps TRBD1 as D (7 bases). The germline gives CDR1 SEHNR, CDR2 FQNEAQ (reference sequence). The CDR3 loop spans 15 amino acids. Trimming took 5 bases from V and 6 from J, leaving 20 bases between them. CDR3 in amino acids: CASSPIVSGGIEQYF. DNA for the CDR3: TGTGCCAGCAGCCCCATCGTGTCAGGGGGGATCGAGCAGTACTTC.

The chain uses TRBV9 and TRBJ2-1; no clear D gene. Germline V lookup: CDR1 SGDLS, CDR2 YYNGEE. This CDR3 comprises 17 residues. The V gene lost 3 bases and the J gene lost 9 bases, with 25 bases spanning the gap. For the CDR3, the DNA is TGTGCCAGCAGCGCTTCCAGTCGAGCTTTCCGCACGAGTGAGCAGTTCTTC. As protein: CASSASSRAFRTSEQFF.

The V call is TRBV9, the J call TRBJ2-7; 9 bases map to TRBD2. The J segment lost 7 bases and the V segment lost 0 bases, leaving 5 bases of the junction unmatched. This CDR3 spans 14 amino acids. Germline lookup yields CDR1 SGDLS and CDR2 YYNGEE. Written as DNA, the CDR3 is TGTGCCAGCAGCGTAGGGCTAGCGGGAAGAGAGCAGTACTTC. It codes for CASSVGLAGREQYF.